Listed here is a single T cell receptor beta chain. This entry is derived from a study of T cell responses to AZD1222 COVID-19 vaccine. Here immunoSEQ multiplex PCR was the method, and the copy in TCRdb shows in-frame clones only, minus some. The sample gives around 130,000 clones, nearly 90% of which show up once; approximately 9.8% is in the top ten. Trimming removed 7 bases from V and 3 bases from J; junction bases left unmatched: 3. The germline gives CDR1 SGHTA, CDR2 FQGNSA. This CDR3 is built from 14 residues. J is TRBJ2-5 and V is TRBV7-2; 12 bases agree with TRBD2. This sample comprised peripheral blood, obtained 28 days after the second AZD1222 dose. The receptor was isolated from an adult who received the AZD1222 COVID-19 vaccine. DNA of the CDR3: TGTGCCAGCACACGGACTAGCGGGGAAGAGACCCAGTACTTC. Protein sequence: CASTRTSGEETQYF.